Sequencing of this T cell receptor (beta chain) was carried out in a study of a mutant IDH1 vaccine in newly diagnosed glioma. Study-wide context: Radiotherapy, temozolomide, or both had been given previously, and both were given to most.

V was pared by 4 bases and J by 9 bases, with 13 bases between. CDR1 is MDHEN and CDR2 is SYDVKM in the germline V gene. There are 12 residues in the CDR3. Time point denoted: week 11, during vaccination. In every dose of vaccine, 300 ug of mutant IDH1 20-mer peptide was given alongside topical imiquimod. In this sample, this clone turned up once. Its antigen is not known. Clones were sequenced by immunoSEQ multiplex PCR, and TCRdb holds only the in-frame ones, with some missing. Of 30,000 to 45,000 clones listed, 80% are singletons. This TCR derives from a woman in her 30s with glioma. Some clones in this sample may be carry-over from other donors' samples. The chain combines TRBV28 with TRBJ2-7, with D possibly matching TRBD2 (5 bases). Sequences were derived from peripheral blood mononuclear cells (PBMCs), sampled from a glioma patient whose treatment included an IDH1 peptide vaccine. The CDR3 nucleotides read TGTGCCAGCAGTTCCTCACTTGAGGGGCAGTACTTC. Protein: CASSSSLEGQYF.